A selection of T cell receptor beta chains follows, all from one sample in a study of regulatory T cells in long-lasting Graves disease. TCRdb itself ran the multiplex PCR reads through MiXCR, one entry per CDR3 protein. The table has a few hundred thousand distinct CDR3 sequences, roughly 14% seen once; the top ten hold roughly a tenth. These data were likewise used in another study, on T cells in Graves' hyperthyroidism and ophthalmopathy.

The source material was peripheral blood mononuclear cells (PBMCs), sampled at new diagnosis, from a patient treated with antithyroid drugs. The origin of the receptors is a man in his thirties or forties with Graves disease. Both conserved end residues are part of each CDR3. The D gene is left open where the match is weak. Clone size, where shown, is once, few, many, or a class for clones that have expanded.

CDR3 DNA: TGTGCCAGCAGTGACGGGACTAGCGGGAGGTACGCCAAAAACATTCAGTACTTC; CDR3 protein: CASSDGTSGRYAKNIQYF; J gene: TRBJ2-4; D gene: TRBD2; clone size: NA; V gene: TRBV6-1
CDR3 DNA: TGTGCCAGCGCGTACGTGGGCTCCTACGAGCAGTACTTC; CDR3 protein: CASAYVGSYEQYF; J gene: TRBJ2-7; D gene: NA; clone size: NA; V gene: TRBV5-4
CDR3 DNA: TGTGCCATCACTACGGGACTAGCGGGACCGAACACCGGGGAGCTGTTTTTT; CDR3 protein: CAITTGLAGPNTGELFF; J gene: TRBJ2-2; D gene: TRBD2; clone size: few; V gene: TRBV10-3
CDR3 DNA: TGTGCCTGGAGTGTCCCCGGCAGAGACATTCAGTACTTC; CDR3 protein: CAWSVPGRDIQYF; J gene: TRBJ2-4; D gene: NA; clone size: many; V gene: TRBV30
CDR3 DNA: TGCAGTGCTAGTTTTAGGGTAGCAGATACGCAGTATTTT; CDR3 protein: CSASFRVADTQYF; J gene: TRBJ2-3; D gene: NA; clone size: many; V gene: TRBV20-1
CDR3 DNA: TGTGCCAGCTTGACACCGCGGCTCTCTGGGGCCAACGTCCTGACTTTC; CDR3 protein: CASLTPRLSGANVLTF; J gene: TRBJ2-6; D gene: NA; clone size: many; V gene: TRBV19
CDR3 DNA: TGTGCCAGCAGCCCACCGTTTACGAGCGGGAGGTCTGGGGAGCAGTACTTC; CDR3 protein: CASSPPFTSGRSGEQYF; J gene: TRBJ2-7; D gene: TRBD2; clone size: many; V gene: TRBV2
CDR3 DNA: TGTGCCAGCAAACTCGCAGGGAGGGATGAAAAACTGTTTTTT; CDR3 protein: CASKLAGRDEKLFF; J gene: TRBJ1-4; D gene: NA; clone size: many; V gene: TRBV27
CDR3 DNA: TGTGCCAGCAGTGGGACAGGGTCAACCGGGGAGCTGTTTTTT; CDR3 protein: CASSGTGSTGELFF; J gene: TRBJ2-2; D gene: TRBD1; clone size: many; V gene: TRBV2
CDR3 DNA: TGCAGCGTTTGGGGACTAGCGGGGTACAAAAACATTCAGTACTTC; CDR3 protein: CSVWGLAGYKNIQYF; J gene: TRBJ2-4; D gene: TRBD2; clone size: NA; V gene: TRBV29-1
CDR3 DNA: TGTGCCAGCAGTACCAACAGGGGTTCCTACGAGCAGTACTTC; CDR3 protein: CASSTNRGSYEQYF; J gene: TRBJ2-7; D gene: TRBD1; clone size: many; V gene: TRBV12-3/TRBV12-4
CDR3 DNA: TGTGCCAGCAGTTTAACAGCCCAGACCGGGGAGCTGTTTTTT; CDR3 protein: CASSLTAQTGELFF; J gene: TRBJ2-2; D gene: NA; clone size: many; V gene: TRBV27
CDR3 DNA: TGTGCCAGCAGTACCCGACAGGGATCGTCCCAAGAGACCCAGTACTTC; CDR3 protein: CASSTRQGSSQETQYF; J gene: TRBJ2-5; D gene: TRBD1; clone size: many; V gene: TRBV6-1
CDR3 DNA: TGTGCCAGCAGCCACTCGGTTGGCAGTAGCCATGAGCAGTTCTTC; CDR3 protein: CASSHSVGSSHEQFF; J gene: TRBJ2-1; D gene: NA; clone size: NA; V gene: TRBV7-9
CDR3 DNA: TGTGCCAGCAGGTCCGGGACAGGGGGCACAGATACGCAGTATTTT; CDR3 protein: CASRSGTGGTDTQYF; J gene: TRBJ2-3; D gene: TRBD1; clone size: many; V gene: TRBV12-3/TRBV12-4
CDR3 DNA: TGTGCCAGCAGTGACGGGGGAACGAGGACGTGGAGAACCTACGAGCAGTACTTC; CDR3 protein: CASSDGGTRTWRTYEQYF; J gene: TRBJ2-7; D gene: NA; clone size: few; V gene: TRBV25-1
CDR3 DNA: TGCAGCGCCGAATTGCGGGGCCCAGATACGCAGTATTTT; CDR3 protein: CSAELRGPDTQYF; J gene: TRBJ2-3; D gene: NA; clone size: many; V gene: TRBV29-1
CDR3 DNA: TGTGCCAGTAAACCCCGGGACAGGGTGACCTACGAGCAGTACTTC; CDR3 protein: CASKPRDRVTYEQYF; J gene: TRBJ2-7; D gene: TRBD1; clone size: NA; V gene: TRBV27
CDR3 DNA: TGTGCCAGCACCGGGCTTCAAGAGACCCAGTACTTC; CDR3 protein: CASTGLQETQYF; J gene: TRBJ2-5; D gene: NA; clone size: NA; V gene: TRBV6-1
CDR3 DNA: TGTGCCAGCAGTTTTGGGGCGGGGCCTTCCTACGAGCAGTACTTC; CDR3 protein: CASSFGAGPSYEQYF; J gene: TRBJ2-7; D gene: NA; clone size: NA; V gene: TRBV28
CDR3 DNA: TGCAGTGCGGACCCGCCGCACCCCTCAGGTTTAGGCAATGAGCAGTTCTTC; CDR3 protein: CSADPPHPSGLGNEQFF; J gene: TRBJ2-1; D gene: NA; clone size: NA; V gene: TRBV20-1
CDR3 DNA: TGTGCCTGGGATACAGGGGGGGCTGGAGAGACCCAGTACTTC; CDR3 protein: CAWDTGGAGETQYF; J gene: TRBJ2-5; D gene: NA; clone size: many; V gene: TRBV30
CDR3 DNA: TGTGCCAGCAGTTTGAAAGCTGGCTCCTACGAGCAGTACTTC; CDR3 protein: CASSLKAGSYEQYF; J gene: TRBJ2-7; D gene: NA; clone size: many; V gene: TRBV12-3/TRBV12-4
CDR3 DNA: TGTGCCAGTGAGTTGGTCAGGCGGTTCTTC; CDR3 protein: CASELVRRFF; J gene: TRBJ2-1; D gene: NA; clone size: few; V gene: TRBV6-1
CDR3 DNA: TGTGCCAGCAGCGCCGGACTAGCGGGAGACGAGCAGTACTTC; CDR3 protein: CASSAGLAGDEQYF; J gene: TRBJ2-7; D gene: TRBD2; clone size: many; V gene: TRBV11-2
CDR3 DNA: TGTGCCAGCAGTTACCCCGGACAGATCTCCTCTGGAAACACCATATATTTT; CDR3 protein: CASSYPGQISSGNTIYF; J gene: TRBJ1-3; D gene: NA; clone size: NA; V gene: TRBV6-2/TRBV6-3
CDR3 DNA: TGTGCCAGCAGCGCAATAACAGGTGTCACCATATATTTT; CDR3 protein: CASSAITGVTIYF; J gene: TRBJ1-3; D gene: NA; clone size: many; V gene: TRBV7-9
CDR3 DNA: TGTGCCAGCAGTCACCCCGGCGGGAGGGCACTCCTCAATGAGCAGTTCTTC; CDR3 protein: CASSHPGGRALLNEQFF; J gene: TRBJ2-1; D gene: TRBD2; clone size: NA; V gene: TRBV25-1
CDR3 DNA: TGCGCCAGCAGACTAGCGGGAGGCCCACCTTACAATGAGCAGTTCTTC; CDR3 protein: CASRLAGGPPYNEQFF; J gene: TRBJ2-1; D gene: TRBD2; clone size: NA; V gene: TRBV5-1
CDR3 DNA: TGTGCCAGCTCACCGACAGGGTTTCTTCAGCCCCAGCATTTT; CDR3 protein: CASSPTGFLQPQHF; J gene: TRBJ1-5; D gene: TRBD1; clone size: many; V gene: TRBV18
CDR3 DNA: TGTGCCAGCAGTGAACTTGCTAGCGGAAGTTACGAGCAGTACTTC; CDR3 protein: CASSELASGSYEQYF; J gene: TRBJ2-7; D gene: TRBD2; clone size: many; V gene: TRBV2
CDR3 DNA: TGTGCCAGCAGCCAAGGAGAGACACCGCCCTACGAGCAGTACTTC; CDR3 protein: CASSQGETPPYEQYF; J gene: TRBJ2-7; D gene: NA; clone size: many; V gene: TRBV3-1
CDR3 DNA: TGTGCCAGCAGTTCACGACAGGTACAGCAGTACTTC; CDR3 protein: CASSSRQVQQYF; J gene: TRBJ2-7; D gene: NA; clone size: many; V gene: TRBV28
CDR3 DNA: TGCGCCAGCAGCCAAGGACTAGCGGCGAATGAGCAGTTCTTC; CDR3 protein: CASSQGLAANEQFF; J gene: TRBJ2-1; D gene: TRBD2; clone size: NA; V gene: TRBV4-1
CDR3 DNA: TGTGCCAGCAGCCTCGGAGGGATTTACGAGCAGTACTTC; CDR3 protein: CASSLGGIYEQYF; J gene: TRBJ2-7; D gene: NA; clone size: many; V gene: TRBV7-6
CDR3 DNA: TGTGCCACCAGCAAAACAGGATTTCAAGAGACCCAGTACTTC; CDR3 protein: CATSKTGFQETQYF; J gene: TRBJ2-5; D gene: NA; clone size: many; V gene: TRBV15